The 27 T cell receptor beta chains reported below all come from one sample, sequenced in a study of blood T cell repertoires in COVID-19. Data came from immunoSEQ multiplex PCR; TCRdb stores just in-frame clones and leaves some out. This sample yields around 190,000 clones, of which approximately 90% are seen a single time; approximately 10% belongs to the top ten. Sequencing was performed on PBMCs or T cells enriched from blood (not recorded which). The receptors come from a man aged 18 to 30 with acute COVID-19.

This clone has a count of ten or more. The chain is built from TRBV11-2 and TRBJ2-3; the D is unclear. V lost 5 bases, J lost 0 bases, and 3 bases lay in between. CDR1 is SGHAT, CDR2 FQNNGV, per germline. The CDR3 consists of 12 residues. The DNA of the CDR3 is TGTGCCAGCAGCCCAAGCACAGATACGCAGTATTTT. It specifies CASSPSTDTQYF.

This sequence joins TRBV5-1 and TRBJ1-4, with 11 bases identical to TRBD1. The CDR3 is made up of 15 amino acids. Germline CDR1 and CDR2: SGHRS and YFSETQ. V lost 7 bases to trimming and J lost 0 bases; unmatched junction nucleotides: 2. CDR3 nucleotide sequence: TGCGCCAGCCAGGGACAGGGGGCAACTAATGAAAAACTGTTTTTT. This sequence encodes CASQGQGATNEKLFF.

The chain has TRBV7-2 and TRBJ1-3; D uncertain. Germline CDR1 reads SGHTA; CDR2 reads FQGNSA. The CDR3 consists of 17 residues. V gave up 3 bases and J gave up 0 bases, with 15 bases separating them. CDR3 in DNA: TGTGCCAGCAGCTTGAGCCCCCATCGGAGCTCTGGAAACACCATATATTTT. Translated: CASSLSPHRSSGNTIYF.

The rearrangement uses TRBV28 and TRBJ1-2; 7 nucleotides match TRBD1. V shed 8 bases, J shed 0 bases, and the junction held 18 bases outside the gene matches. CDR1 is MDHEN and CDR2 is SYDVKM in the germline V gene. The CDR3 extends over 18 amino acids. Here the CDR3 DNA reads TGTGCCAGCCAGGGGGTGGGGTTAAGACAGGACGCTAACTATGGCTACACCTTC. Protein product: CASQGVGLRQDANYGYTF.

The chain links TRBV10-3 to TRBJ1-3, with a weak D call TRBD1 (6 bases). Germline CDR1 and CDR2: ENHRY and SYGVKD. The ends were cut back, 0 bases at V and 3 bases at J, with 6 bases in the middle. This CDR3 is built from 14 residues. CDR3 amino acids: CAISESRGGNTIYF. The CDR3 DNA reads TGTGCCATCAGTGAGTCCAGGGGTGGAAACACCATATATTTT.

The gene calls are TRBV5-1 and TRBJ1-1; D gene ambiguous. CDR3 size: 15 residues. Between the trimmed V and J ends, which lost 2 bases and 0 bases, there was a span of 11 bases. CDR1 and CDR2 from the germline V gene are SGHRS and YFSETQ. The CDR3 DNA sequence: TGCGCCAGCAGCTTAGCGGGAGGATTGAACACTGAAGCTTTCTTT. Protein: CASSLAGGLNTEAFF.

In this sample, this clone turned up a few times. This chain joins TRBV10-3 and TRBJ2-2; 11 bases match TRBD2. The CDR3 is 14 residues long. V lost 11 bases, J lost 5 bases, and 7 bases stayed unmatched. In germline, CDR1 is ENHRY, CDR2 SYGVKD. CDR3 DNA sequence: TGTGCCGTTTCCGGGACTAGCGGTACCGGGGAGCTGTTTTTT. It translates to CAVSGTSGTGELFF.

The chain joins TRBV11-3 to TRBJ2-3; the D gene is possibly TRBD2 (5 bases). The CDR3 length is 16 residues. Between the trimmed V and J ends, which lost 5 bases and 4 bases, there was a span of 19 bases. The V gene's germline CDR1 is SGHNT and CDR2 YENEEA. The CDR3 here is CASSPFSGKSADTQYF. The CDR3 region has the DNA TGTGCCAGCAGCCCATTCTCCGGGAAGTCGGCAGATACGCAGTATTTT.

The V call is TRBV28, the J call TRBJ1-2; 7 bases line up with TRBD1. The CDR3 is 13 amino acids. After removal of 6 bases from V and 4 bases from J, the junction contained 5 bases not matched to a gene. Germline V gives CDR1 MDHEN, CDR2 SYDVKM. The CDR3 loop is CASSIDRAYGYTF. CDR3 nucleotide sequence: TGTGCCAGCAGCATTGACAGGGCCTATGGCTACACCTTC.

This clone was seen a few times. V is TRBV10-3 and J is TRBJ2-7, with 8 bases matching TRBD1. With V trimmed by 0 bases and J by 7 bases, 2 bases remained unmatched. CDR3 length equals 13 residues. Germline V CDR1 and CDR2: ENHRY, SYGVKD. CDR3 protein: CAISESRDREQYF. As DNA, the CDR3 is TGTGCCATCAGTGAGTCCCGGGACAGGGAGCAGTACTTC.

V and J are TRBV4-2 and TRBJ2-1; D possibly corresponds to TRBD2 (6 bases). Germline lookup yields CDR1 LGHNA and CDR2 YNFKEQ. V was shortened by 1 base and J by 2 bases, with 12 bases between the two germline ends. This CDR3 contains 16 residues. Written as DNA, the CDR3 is TGTGCCAGCAGCCAAGCCGGGACTGATGCCTACAATGAGCAGTTCTTC. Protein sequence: CASSQAGTDAYNEQFF.

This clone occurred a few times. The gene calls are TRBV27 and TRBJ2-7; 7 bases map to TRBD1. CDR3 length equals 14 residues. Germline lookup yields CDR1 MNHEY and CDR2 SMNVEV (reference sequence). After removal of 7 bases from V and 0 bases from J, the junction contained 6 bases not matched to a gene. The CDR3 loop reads CASKPGTASYEQYF. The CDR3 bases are TGTGCCAGCAAACCAGGGACAGCCTCCTACGAGCAGTACTTC.

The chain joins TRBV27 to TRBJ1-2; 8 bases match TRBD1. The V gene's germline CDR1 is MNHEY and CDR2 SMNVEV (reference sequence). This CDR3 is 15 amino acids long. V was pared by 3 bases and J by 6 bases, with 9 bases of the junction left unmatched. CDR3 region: CASSFTDRVGDGYTF. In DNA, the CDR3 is TGTGCCAGCAGTTTCACGGACAGGGTAGGCGATGGCTACACCTTC.

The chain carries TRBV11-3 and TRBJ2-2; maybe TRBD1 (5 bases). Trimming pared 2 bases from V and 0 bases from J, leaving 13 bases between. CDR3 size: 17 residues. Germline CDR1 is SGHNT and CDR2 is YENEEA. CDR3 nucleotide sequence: TGTGCCAGCAGCTTACCCGTAGAAGGGGCGAACACCGGGGAGCTGTTTTTT. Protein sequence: CASSLPVEGANTGELFF.

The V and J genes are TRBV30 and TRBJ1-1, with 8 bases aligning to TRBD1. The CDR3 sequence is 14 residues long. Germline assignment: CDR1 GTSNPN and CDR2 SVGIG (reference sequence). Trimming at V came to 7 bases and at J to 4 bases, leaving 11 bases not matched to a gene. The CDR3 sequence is CASTQGALGTEAFF. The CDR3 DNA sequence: TGTGCCTCCACGCAGGGGGCGCTGGGCACTGAAGCTTTCTTT.

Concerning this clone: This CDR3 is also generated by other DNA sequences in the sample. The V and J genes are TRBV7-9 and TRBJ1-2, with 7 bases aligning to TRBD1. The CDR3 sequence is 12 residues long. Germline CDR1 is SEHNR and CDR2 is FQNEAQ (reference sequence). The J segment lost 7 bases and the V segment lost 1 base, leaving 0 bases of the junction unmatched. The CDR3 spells CASSLEGAGYTF. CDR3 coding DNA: TGTGCCAGCAGCTTAGAGGGGGCTGGCTACACCTTC.

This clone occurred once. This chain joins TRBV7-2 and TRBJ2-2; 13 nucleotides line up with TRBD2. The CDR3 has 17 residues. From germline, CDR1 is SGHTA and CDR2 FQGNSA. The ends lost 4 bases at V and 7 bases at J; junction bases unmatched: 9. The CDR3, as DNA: TGTGCCAGCAGCTCCTGGACTAGCGGGAGAAGGGGCGGGGAGCTGTTTTTT. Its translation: CASSSWTSGRRGGELFF.

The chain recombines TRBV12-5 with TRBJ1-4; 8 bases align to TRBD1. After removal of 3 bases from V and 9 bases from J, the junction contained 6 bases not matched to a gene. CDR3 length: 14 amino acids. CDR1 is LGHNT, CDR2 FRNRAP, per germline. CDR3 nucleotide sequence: TGTGCTAGTGGTTTCGACAGGGGAAGGAAAAAACTGTTTTTT. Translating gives CASGFDRGRKKLFF.

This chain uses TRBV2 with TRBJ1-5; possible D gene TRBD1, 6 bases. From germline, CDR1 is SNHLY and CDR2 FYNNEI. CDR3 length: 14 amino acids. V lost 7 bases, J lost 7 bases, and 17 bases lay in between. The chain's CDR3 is CASTPTGRDQPQHF. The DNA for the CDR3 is TGTGCCAGCACCCCGACAGGAAGAGACCAGCCCCAGCATTTT.

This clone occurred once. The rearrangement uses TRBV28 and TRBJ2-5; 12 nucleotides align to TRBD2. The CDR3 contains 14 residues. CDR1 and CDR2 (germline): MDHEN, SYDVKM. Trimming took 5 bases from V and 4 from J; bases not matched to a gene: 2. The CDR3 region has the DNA TGTGCCAGCAGTCTAGCGGGAGGGCCAGAGACCCAGTACTTC. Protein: CASSLAGGPETQYF.

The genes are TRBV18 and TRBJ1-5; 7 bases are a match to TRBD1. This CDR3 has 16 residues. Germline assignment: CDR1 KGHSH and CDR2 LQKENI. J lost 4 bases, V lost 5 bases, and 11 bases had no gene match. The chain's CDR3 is CASSLTGTALNQPQHF. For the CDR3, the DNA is TGTGCCAGCTCATTGACCGGGACAGCCCTTAATCAGCCCCAGCATTTT. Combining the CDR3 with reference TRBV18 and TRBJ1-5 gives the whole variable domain NAGVMQNPRHLVRRRGQEARLRCSPMKGHSHVYWYRQLPEEGLKFMVYLQKENIIDESGMPKERFSAEFPKEGPSILRIQQVVRGDSAAYFCASSLTGTALNQPQHFGDGTRLSIL.

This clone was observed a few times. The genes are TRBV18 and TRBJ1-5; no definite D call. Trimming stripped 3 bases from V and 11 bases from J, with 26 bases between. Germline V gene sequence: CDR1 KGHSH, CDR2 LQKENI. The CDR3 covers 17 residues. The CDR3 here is CASSPRASGTNPAAQHF. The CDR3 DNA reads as TGTGCCAGCTCACCTCGAGCTTCAGGAACCAACCCAGCAGCCCAGCATTTT.

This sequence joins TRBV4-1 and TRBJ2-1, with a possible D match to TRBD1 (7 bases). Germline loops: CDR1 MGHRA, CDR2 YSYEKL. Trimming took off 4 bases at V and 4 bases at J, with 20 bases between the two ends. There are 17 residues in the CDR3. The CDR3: CASSRLSPGGIYNEQFF. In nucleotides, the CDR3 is TGCGCCAGCAGCCGCTTATCCCCAGGGGGGATTTACAATGAGCAGTTCTTC.

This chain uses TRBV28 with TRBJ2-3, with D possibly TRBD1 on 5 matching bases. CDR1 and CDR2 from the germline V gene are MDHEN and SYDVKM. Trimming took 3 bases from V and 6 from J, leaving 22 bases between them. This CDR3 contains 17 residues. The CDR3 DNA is TGTGCCAGCAGTTTTCTACCAGGGTATGGGGCTGTGGATACGCAGTATTTT. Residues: CASSFLPGYGAVDTQYF.

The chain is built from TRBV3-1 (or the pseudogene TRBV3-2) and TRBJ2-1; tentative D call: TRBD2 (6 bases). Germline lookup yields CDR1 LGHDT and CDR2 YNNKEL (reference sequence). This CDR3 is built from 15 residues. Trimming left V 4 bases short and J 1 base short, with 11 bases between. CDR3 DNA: TGTGCCAGCAGCCGGGGGACTTTATCCTACAATGAGCAGTTCTTC. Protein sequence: CASSRGTLSYNEQFF.

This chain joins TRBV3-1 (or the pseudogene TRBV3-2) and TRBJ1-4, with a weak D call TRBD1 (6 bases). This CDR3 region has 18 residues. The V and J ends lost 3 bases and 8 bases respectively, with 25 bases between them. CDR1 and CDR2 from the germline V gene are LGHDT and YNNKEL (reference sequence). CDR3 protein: CASSHEGLGHTRGEKLFF. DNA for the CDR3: TGTGCCAGCAGCCACGAGGGTTTGGGACATACCAGAGGGGAAAAACTGTTTTTT.

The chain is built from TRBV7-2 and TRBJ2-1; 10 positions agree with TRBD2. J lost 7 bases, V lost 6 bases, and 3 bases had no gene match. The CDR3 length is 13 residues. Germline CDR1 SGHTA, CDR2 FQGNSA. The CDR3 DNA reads TGTGCCAGCAGGGGACTAGCGAGGAATGAGCAGTTCTTC. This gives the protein CASRGLARNEQFF.